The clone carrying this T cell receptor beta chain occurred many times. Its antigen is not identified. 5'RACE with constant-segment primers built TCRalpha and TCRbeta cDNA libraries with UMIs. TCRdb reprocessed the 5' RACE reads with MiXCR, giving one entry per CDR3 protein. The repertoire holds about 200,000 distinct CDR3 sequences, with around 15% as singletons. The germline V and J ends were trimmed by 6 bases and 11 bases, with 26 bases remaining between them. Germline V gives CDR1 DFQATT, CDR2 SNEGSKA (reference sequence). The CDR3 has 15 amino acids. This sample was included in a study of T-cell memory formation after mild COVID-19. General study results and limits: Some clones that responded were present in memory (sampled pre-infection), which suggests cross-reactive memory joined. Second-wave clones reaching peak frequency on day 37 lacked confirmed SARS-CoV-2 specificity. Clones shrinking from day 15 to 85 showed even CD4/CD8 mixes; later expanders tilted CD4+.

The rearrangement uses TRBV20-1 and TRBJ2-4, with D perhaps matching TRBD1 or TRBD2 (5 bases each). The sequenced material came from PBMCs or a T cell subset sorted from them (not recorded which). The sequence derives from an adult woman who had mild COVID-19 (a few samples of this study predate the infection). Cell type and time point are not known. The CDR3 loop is CSARDELLGEKVQYF. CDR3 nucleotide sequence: TGCAGTGCCCGAGACGAATTACTAGGGGAGAAGGTTCAGTACTTC.